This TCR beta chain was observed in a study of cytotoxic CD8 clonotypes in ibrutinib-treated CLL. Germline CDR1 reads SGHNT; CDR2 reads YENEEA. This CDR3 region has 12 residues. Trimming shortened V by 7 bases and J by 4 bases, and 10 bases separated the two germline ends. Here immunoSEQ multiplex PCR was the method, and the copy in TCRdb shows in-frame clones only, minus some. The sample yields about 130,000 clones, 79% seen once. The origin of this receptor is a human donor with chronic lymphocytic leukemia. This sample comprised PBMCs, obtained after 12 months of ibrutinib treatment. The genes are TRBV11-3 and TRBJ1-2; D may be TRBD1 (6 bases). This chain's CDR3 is CASNGGRYGYTF. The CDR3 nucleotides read TGTGCCAGCAACGGGGGCCGCTATGGCTACACCTTC.